The 9 T cell receptor beta chains below were found in one sample sequenced in a study of blood T cell repertoires in COVID-19. Assay: immunoSEQ multiplex PCR; the TCRdb copy retains only in-frame clones and omits some. The data contain 150,000 to 200,000 clones, around 80% of them singletons. The sample comprised peripheral blood. These receptors all stem from an older woman who had recovered from COVID-19.

There are a few counts of this clone. This chain connects TRBV12-3 or TRBV12-4 to TRBJ2-3; maybe TRBD2 (5 bases). The CDR3 contains 10 residues. CDR3 residues: CACGLGTQYF. The CDR3 bases are TGTGCGTGCGGGTTGGGTACGCAGTATTTT.

The chain uses TRBV12-5 and TRBJ1-1; the match to TRBD1 covers 8 bases. V lost 7 bases and J lost 5; bases outside the gene matches: 12. The CDR3 runs to 15 residues. Germline-derived CDR1 and CDR2 are LGHNT and FRNRAP. CDR3 bases: TGTGCTAGTGCCCCGGGGCAGGGGGCCTTAACTGAAGCTTTCTTT. This codes for CASAPGQGALTEAFF.

DNA for the CDR3: TGTGCCAGCAGCTTAGGGGACAGGGAGTATGGCGAGCAGTACTTC. Encoded protein: CASSLGDREYGEQYF. This chain joins TRBV7-2 and TRBJ2-7; 9 nucleotides match TRBD1. The CDR3 is 15 amino acids. The V segment lost 1 base and the J segment 6 bases; nucleotides outside the gene matches: 7. Looked up from germline, CDR1 is SGHTA and CDR2 is FQGNSA.

This clone has just one count. The chain is built from TRBV5-4 and TRBJ1-2, with D perhaps TRBD1 (5 bases). The length of the CDR3 is 14 residues. V gave up 6 bases and J gave up 3 bases, with 15 bases separating them. CDR1 SGHNT and CDR2 YYREEE come from the germline V gene (reference sequence). CDR3 coding DNA: TGTGCCAGCACCCTTCGGCAGGGCGACTATGGCTACACCTTC. The encoded protein is CASTLRQGDYGYTF.

The rearrangement links TRBV6-2 or TRBV6-3 to TRBJ2-6; 8 bases fit TRBD1. In germline, CDR1 is MNHEY, CDR2 SVGEGT. Unmatched junction bases numbered 10, after V lost 6 bases and J lost 0 bases. The CDR3 has 18 amino acids. CDR3 nucleotide sequence: TGTGCCAGCAGCCCTAGACAGGGGAGCAGCTCTGGGGCCAACGTCCTGACTTTC. Its protein product is CASSPRQGSSSGANVLTF.

The sample holds one count of this clone. The chain couples TRBV6-5 to TRBJ1-1; 9 nucleotides match TRBD1. This CDR3 spans 14 amino acids. Trimming removed 6 bases from V and 5 bases from J; junction bases left unmatched: 7. Germline V gene sequence: CDR1 MNHEY, CDR2 SVGAGI. CDR3 in DNA: TGTGCCAGCAGCCGAGACAGGGGGTCTACTGAAGCTTTCTTT. Its protein product is CASSRDRGSTEAFF.

The chain combines TRBV7-6 with TRBJ2-1; a possible D gene is TRBD2 (7 bases). CDR1 and CDR2 (germline): SGHVS, FNYEAQ. The CDR3 spans 17 residues. V lost 0 bases to trimming and J lost 4 bases, with 16 bases between them. For the CDR3, the DNA is TGTGCCAGCAGCTTAGCCCCTGGGGGGGCGGTGTACAATGAGCAGTTCTTC. Its translation is CASSLAPGGAVYNEQFF.

For this clone: The same CDR3 arises from other DNA sequences in this sample as well. V and J are TRBV28 and TRBJ1-2, with TRBD1 matching 9 bases. Per germline, CDR1 MDHEN and CDR2 SYDVKM. The CDR3 spans 14 residues. The ends lost 6 bases at V and 4 bases at J; junction bases unmatched: 6. This CDR3 reads CASSSTGGGYGYTF. CDR3 DNA: TGTGCCAGCAGCTCGACAGGGGGAGGCTATGGCTACACCTTC.

The chain combines TRBV4-3 with TRBJ2-7, with TRBD2 matching over 9 bases. The V gene's germline CDR1 is LGHNA and CDR2 YSLEER. The CDR3 length is 16 residues. V lost 0 bases to trimming and J lost 6 bases; unmatched junction nucleotides: 9. The CDR3 bases are TGCGCCAGCAGCCAAGATTGGTCTAGCGGGATGGGCGAGCAGTACTTC. Translating it yields CASSQDWSSGMGEQYF.